This passage covers 7 T cell receptor beta chains from one sample sequenced in a study of blood T cell repertoires in COVID-19 (dated by TCRdb to the early 2020s). The method was the immunoSEQ multiplex PCR assay. The source is immuneACCESS, and TCRdb retained only in-frame sequences with V and J called. Part of the clones is not carried over; for the studies checked, unresolved V genes explain less than half of this, and the remainder is unexplained. The sample table records approximately 330,000 clones; roughly 87% of these occur just once. The ten most abundant clones make up roughly 8.9% of the sample. Sequencing was performed on peripheral blood. The receptor set was obtained from a man aged 25 to 40 with COVID-19, enrolled during active disease.

The chain carries TRBV18 and TRBJ2-5; no clear D. Trimming removed 2 bases at V and 2 bases at J, with 12 bases between. Germline CDR1 KGHSH, CDR2 LQKENI. This CDR3 comprises 15 residues. CDR3 loop: CASSPLGVEQETQYF. For the CDR3, the DNA is TGTGCCAGCTCACCATTAGGAGTGGAACAAGAGACCCAGTACTTC.

DNA for the CDR3: TGTGCCAGCACCCTGATGGGGGCAGCTGGGGCCAACGTCCTGACTTTC. As protein: CASTLMGAAGANVLTF. This chain links TRBV4-2 with TRBJ2-6; tentative D call: TRBD1 (6 bases). Germline-derived CDR1 and CDR2 are LGHNA and YNFKEQ. V lost 7 bases and J lost 2, with 15 bases in between. CDR3 length equals 16 residues.

The chain joins TRBV3-1 (or the pseudogene TRBV3-2) to TRBJ2-5; the match to TRBD2 covers 8 bases. In germline, CDR1 is LGHDT, CDR2 YNNKEL (reference sequence). There are 16 residues in the CDR3. The V segment lost 4 bases and the J segment 4 bases; nucleotides outside the gene matches: 11. Written as DNA, the CDR3 is TGTGCCAGCAGCCGCCGGGTAGCGGGATGGAGAGAGACCCAGTACTTC. It encodes CASSRRVAGWRETQYF.

This chain connects TRBV24-1 to TRBJ2-7, with TRBD2 identical over 15 bases. The germline gives CDR1 KGHDR, CDR2 SFDVKD. The V gene end was trimmed by 4 bases and the J gene end by 4 bases; junction bases not matched to a gene: 25. CDR3 size: 23 residues. The CDR3 reads CATSDSLQRPGLAGGPQKYEQYF. CDR3 in DNA: TGTGCCACCAGTGACTCCTTACAACGACCGGGACTAGCGGGAGGCCCTCAGAAGTACGAGCAGTACTTC.

This clone was picked up a small number of times. The J gene is TRBJ1-1, the V gene TRBV6-5; D is perhaps TRBD1 (5 bases). The CDR3 sequence is 13 residues long. CDR1 MNHEY and CDR2 SVGAGI come from the germline V gene. V lost 6 bases, J lost 3 bases, and 11 bases lay in between. The CDR3 here is CASSPAGDTEAFF. The CDR3 DNA sequence: TGTGCCAGCAGCCCCGCGGGGGACACTGAAGCTTTCTTT.

The chain couples TRBV12-5 to TRBJ2-7, with 7 bases aligning to TRBD1. Germline assignment: CDR1 LGHNT and CDR2 FRNRAP. The ends lost 1 base at V and 5 bases at J; junction bases unmatched: 5. This CDR3 is built from 14 residues. Written as DNA, the CDR3 is TGTGCTAGTGGTTTGGGGTACAGGGGAGACGAGCAGTACTTC. This codes for CASGLGYRGDEQYF.

The chain links TRBV6-6 to TRBJ1-2, with 7 bases aligning to TRBD1. V was clipped by 7 bases and J by 1 base; unmatched bases: 9. This CDR3 has 15 amino acids. Germline V gives CDR1 MNHNY, CDR2 SVGAGI (reference sequence). The chain's CDR3 is CASTQRGQFNYGYTF. DNA of the CDR3: TGTGCCAGCACTCAGAGGGGACAGTTTAACTATGGCTACACCTTC.